Sequencing of this TCR beta chain was carried out in a study of post-analysis software for immune sequencing data. Whole-study results and caveats: Controls showed lower frequencies than patients for 5 or 6 TRBV segments, and TRBV5-6, TRBV5-1 and TRBV20-1 were among these. Controls showed significantly higher normalized Chao1 diversity than did multiple sclerosis patients. Co-batched samples clustered tightly together by F measure.

Unique molecular identifiers were built into the TCR beta cDNA libraries. Approximately 500,000 cDNA molecules were obtained per 1 to 10 million input T cells. Each CDR3 protein gets one entry after TCRdb re-called the PCR reads with MiXCR. The profile shows hundreds of thousands of distinct CDR3 sequences, roughly 27% of them singletons. In its sample, this clonotype was seen a few times. Its antigen is unidentified. CDR3 length: 15 residues. Trimming removed 4 bases from V and 4 bases from J; junction bases left unmatched: 6. The chain uses TRBV12-3 or TRBV12-4 and TRBJ2-3; TRBD1 matches 9 bases. Material for sequencing was blood. The receptor comes from a girl aged 5-17 years with multiple sclerosis. The CDR3 bases are TGTGCCAGCAGTTCCGGGACAGGGAGTTCAGATACGCAGTATTTT. This translates into CASSSGTGSSDTQYF.